This T cell receptor beta chain was profiled in a study of CD8+ T cells in alopecia areata (dated by TCRdb to 2016 to 2019). A note on the overall study: The treated patients took part in an open-label pilot trial in which moderate-to-severe alopecia areata was treated with oral tofacitinib at 5 to 10 mg twice daily. To study T cell clonal expansion in alopecia areata, the researchers applied high-throughput TCRbeta sequencing to both the C3H/HeJ mouse model and human patients. Human TCRbeta sequencing covered scalp tissue and sorted CD4+ and CD8+ peripheral blood T cells from patchy and totalis/universalis alopecia areata patients and healthy controls. The RNA source kit depended on sample type: the PAXgene miRNA kit for fixed scalp, the miRNeasy kit for PBMCs, and the RNeasy kit for mouse skin. Patients received tofacitinib for 6 to 18 months and were then followed off drug for 6 months to check for delayed response and recurrence. Tofacitinib-treated patients had biopsies at baseline and at 4 and 24 weeks of treatment, with a later scalp biopsy in several patients. TCRbeta CDR3 regions were amplified by immunoSEQ multiplex PCR using 35 Vbeta forward and 13 Jbeta reverse primers. Clonality in the scalp was compared among normal scalp (n=4), patchy alopecia areata scalp (n=8), and alopecia totalis/universalis scalp (n=8).

Broader findings and caveats from the paper: Compared with mice, TCR sequences shared between patients were less clear, possibly partly because of HLA diversity across the patient population. Scalp TCR repertoire analysis is complicated because resident alphabeta T cells in normal human skin are also sequenced, whereas mouse skin is dominated by gammadelta T cells. Compared with normal scalp, lesional scalp had higher clonality and more expanded CD8+ clones, particularly in alopecia totalis/universalis, a pattern that suggests antigenic drive.

The library was produced with the immunoSEQ multiplex PCR assay. RNA was extracted from all samples and reverse transcribed into cDNA, which served as template for TCR sequencing. First-strand cDNA was synthesized with SuperScript III using a 2:1 mix of oligo-dT and random hexamers. A synthetic immune receptor repertoire was used to gauge amplification bias, and whatever bias remained was removed computationally. As for the original processing: After raw reads were preprocessed to remove errors, the CDR3 was defined following IMGT conventions as running from the conserved cysteine to phenylalanine. To get clonality, Shannon entropy was normalized by log2 of the number of productive unique TCRs and the result was subtracted from 1. Whether each scalp clone was CD4 or CD8 was inferred by checking scalp TCRbeta sequences against the CD4 and CD8 repertoires from sorted blood. TCRdb re-hosts the immuneACCESS table, in-frame sequences only. Its copies lack some clones; in the studies checked, an unresolved V gene accounts for under half of them, and the cause for the rest is not known. V, J and clone size reflect that table, while D and trimming were determined from the DNA. The sample contains about 130,000 clones, approximately 49% of them found a single time. The ten top clones hold over 15% of the sample.

Counted from cysteine to phenylalanine, this CDR3 has 14 amino acids. The only DNA kept is the CDR3, 42 bases in frame from the first base. Germline trimming: 5 bases from V, 3 bases from J; junction bases outside gene matches: 8. The germline V gene specifies SGHRS as CDR1 and YFSETQ as CDR2. There are a few counts of this clone. No antigen is known for it. The input lacks base qualities; no much larger clone sits a single base away. This sample's time point label indicates: baseline before oral tofacitinib. From alopecia areata patients, peripheral blood was collected along with lesional scalp punch biopsies. PBMCs were isolated by density centrifugation and stained for CD3, CD4 and CD8, after which CD4+ and CD8+ T cells were sorted on a FACSAria.

The sequence links TRBV5-1 to TRBJ2-7; TRBD1 matches 7 bases in the middle. Sequenced material: CD8+ T cells sorted from blood, taken at week 0. This TCR was sampled from a human donor with alopecia areata. The DNA reads as follows: TGCGCCAGCAGGGATCCGGGACAGAACTACGAGCAGTACTTC. The translation is CASRDPGQNYEQYF.